These T cell receptor beta chains were read from a single sample in a study of cytomegalovirus exposure and HLA in healthy donors. Measured with immunoSEQ multiplex PCR; TCRdb has only the in-frame clones, and not every one. The sample records 150,000 to 200,000 clones, around 84% being singletons. Sequenced material: PBMCs. These receptors came from a man aged 18 to 30 in good health and CMV-seropositive. CDR3s include the opening cysteine and the closing phenylalanine or tryptophan. A D gene is named only where the DNA matches it firmly. Clone size is given for some rows only: seen once, a few or many times, or a class if the clone is expanded.

d_call | j_call | v_call | clone_size | cdr3_nt | cdr3_aa
. | TRBJ2-7 | TRBV5-6 | . | TGTGCCAGCAGACTACTTTCAGGGGTAGACGAGCAGTACTTC | CASRLLSGVDEQYF
. | TRBJ2-7 | TRBV19 | . | TGTGCCAGTAGCCTCGCACTCTCCTACGAGCAGTACTTC | CASSLALSYEQYF
. | TRBJ2-5 | TRBV7-2 | . | TGTGCCAGCAGCTTAGTCGGCAGGGCGGAGACCCAGTACTTC | CASSLVGRAETQYF
. | TRBJ1-3 | TRBV13 | . | TGTGCCAGCAGCCCCGGACAGTTCTCTGGAAACACCATATATTTT | CASSPGQFSGNTIYF
. | TRBJ2-3 | TRBV4-1 | . | TGCGCCAGCAGTGCAGGTCCGTCCGATACGCAGTATTTT | CASSAGPSDTQYF
. | TRBJ2-3 | TRBV2 | . | TGTGCCAGCCAACAGGGTGCAGATACGCAGTATTTT | CASQQGADTQYF
. | TRBJ2-2 | TRBV6-4 | few | TGTGCCAGCACCCCGGGCGCGGGAACCACCGGGGAGCTGTTTTTT | CASTPGAGTTGELFF
. | TRBJ2-7 | TRBV28 | once | TGTGCCAGCAGTTTTTGGGACACCCAATACGAGCAGTACTTC | CASSFWDTQYEQYF
TRBD2 | TRBJ2-3 | TRBV9 | . | TGTGCCAGCAGCGAGGGAGGGAGCACAGATACGCAGTATTTT | CASSEGGSTDTQYF
TRBD2 | TRBJ2-7 | TRBV28 | . | TGTGCCAGCAGCAATATAGCGGGAGGTCCCTACGAGCAGTACTTC | CASSNIAGGPYEQYF
TRBD2 | TRBJ2-7 | TRBV4-1 | . | TGCGCCAGCAGCCATGGTAGCGGGAGGGCCGCCCACGAGCAGTACTTC | CASSHGSGRAAHEQYF
. | TRBJ2-3 | TRBV5-5 | . | TGTGCCAGCAGGGAAGGTGGCGGGGCCGCGGGAGATACGCAGTATTTT | CASREGGGAAGDTQYF
. | TRBJ1-5 | TRBV30 | . | TGTGCCTGGGCCCAGGGGATGGGCAATCAGCCCCAGCATTTT | CAWAQGMGNQPQHF
. | TRBJ1-1 | TRBV2 | . | TGTGCCAGCAGTGAAGCGCTAGCCCTCACTGAAGCTTTCTTT | CASSEALALTEAFF
. | TRBJ1-5 | TRBV19 | . | TGTGCCAGTAGTGGACTAAGCCCGGGCAATCAGCCCCAGCATTTT | CASSGLSPGNQPQHF
. | TRBJ1-1 | TRBV6-6 | . | TGTGCCAGCAGCCGTGAGGGGGAGACTGAAGCTTTCTTT | CASSREGETEAFF
. | TRBJ2-7 | TRBV7-6 | . | TGTGCCAGCAGCTTAACGGACTCCGGCTACGAGCAGTACTTC | CASSLTDSGYEQYF
TRBD1 | TRBJ2-7 | TRBV19 | few | TGTGCCAGTATGGTGGCAGGGGGCTACGAGCAGTACTTC | CASMVAGGYEQYF
. | TRBJ2-1 | TRBV27 | few | TGTGCCAGCAGAGTGCTAAATGAGCAGTTCTTC | CASRVLNEQFF